The sequence of this TCR beta chain was determined in a study of human T cells and chemical hapten exposure. TCRdb passed the RACE reads through MiXCR, listing each CDR3 protein once. The sample has 350,000 to 450,000 distinct CDR3 sequences, 4.5% to 5.5% seen once. This CDR3 has 13 residues. The V gene's germline CDR1 is SGDLS and CDR2 YYNGEE. Trimming took off 4 bases at V and 2 bases at J, with 9 bases between the two ends. Time point described: pre-sensitization, week 0. Treatment described: therapeutic diphenylcyclopropenone sensitization with weekly scalp DPC. This clonotype was picked up many times.

The V gene is TRBV9, the J gene TRBJ1-1; D uncertain. The sample consisted of whole blood, taken in connection with sensitization to the hapten diphenylcyclopropenone (DPC). The receptor was isolated from a woman aged 45 to 65 with alopecia areata. Some clones in this sample may be carry-over from other donors' samples. CDR3 in amino acids: CASSSGPNTEAFF. The CDR3 DNA reads as TGTGCCAGCAGCTCCGGGCCTAACACTGAAGCTTTCTTT.